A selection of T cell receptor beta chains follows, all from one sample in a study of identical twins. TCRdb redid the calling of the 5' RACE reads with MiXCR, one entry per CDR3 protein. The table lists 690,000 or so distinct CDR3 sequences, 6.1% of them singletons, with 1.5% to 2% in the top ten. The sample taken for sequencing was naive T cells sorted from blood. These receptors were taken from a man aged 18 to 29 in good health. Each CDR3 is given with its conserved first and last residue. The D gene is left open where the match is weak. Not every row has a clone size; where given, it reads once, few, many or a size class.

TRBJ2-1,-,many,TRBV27,TGTGCCAGCAGTTTAGGGGGAGGTCTAATAGGCGAGCAGTTCTTC,CASSLGGGLIGEQFF
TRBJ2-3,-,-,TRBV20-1,TGCAGTGGAGACCGGGCAGATACGCAGTATTTT,CSGDRADTQYF
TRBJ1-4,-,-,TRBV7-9,TGTGCCAGCAGTCGCGGGCTACAGGCAACTAATGAAAATCTGTTTTTT,CASSRGLQATNENLFF
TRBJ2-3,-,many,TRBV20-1,TGCAGTGCTAGAGATATTTTGCGGCAAGGGAATACGCAGTATTTT,CSARDILRQGNTQYF
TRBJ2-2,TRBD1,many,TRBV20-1,TGCAGTGCTAAGGGACAGTACACCGGGGAGCTGTTTTTT,CSAKGQYTGELFF
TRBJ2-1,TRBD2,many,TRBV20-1,TGCAGGCCGGGCGGGAGGGGTACCTACAATGAGCAGTTCTTC,CRPGGRGTYNEQFF
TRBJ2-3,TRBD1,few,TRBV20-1,TGCAGTGCTAGGAGTCTGACAGGGGGCACAGATACGCAGTATTTT,CSARSLTGGTDTQYF
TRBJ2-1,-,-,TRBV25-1,TGTGCCAGCAGTGAATTTCCCGGGAATGAGCAGTTCTTC,CASSEFPGNEQFF
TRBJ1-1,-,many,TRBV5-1,TGCGCCAGCAGCCCTCTCGCGGGAGGTGACTTTGGCACTGAAGCTTTCTTT,CASSPLAGGDFGTEAFF
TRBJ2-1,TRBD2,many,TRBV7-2,TGTGCCAGCAGCCCGACGACTAGCCGGAATGAGCAGTTCTTC,CASSPTTSRNEQFF
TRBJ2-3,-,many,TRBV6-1,TGTGCCAGCAGGGCGGAACCTACTACAGATACGCAGTATTTT,CASRAEPTTDTQYF
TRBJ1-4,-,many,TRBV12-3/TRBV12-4,TGTGCCAGCAGAATCGACAGGTTTGGAAAAAAACTGTTTTTT,CASRIDRFGKKLFF
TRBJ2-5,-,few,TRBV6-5,TGTGCCAGCAGTTACCTGGACAGCCAAGAGACCCAGTACTTC,CASSYLDSQETQYF
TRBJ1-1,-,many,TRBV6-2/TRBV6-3,TGTGCCAGTCGGACAGCCGGGGGGACTGAAGCTTTCTTT,CASRTAGGTEAFF
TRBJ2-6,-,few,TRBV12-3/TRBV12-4,TGTGCCAGCAGTTTCAGGGGTTCCCACTCTGGGGCCAACGTCCTGACTTTC,CASSFRGSHSGANVLTF
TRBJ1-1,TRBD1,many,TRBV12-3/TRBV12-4,TGTGCCAGCAGTCGAGGGACAGGGTTGTTCACTGAAGCTTTCTTT,CASSRGTGLFTEAFF
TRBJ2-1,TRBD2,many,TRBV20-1,TGCAGTGCTAGAATATCGGGGTTAGCGGGGAATGAGCAGTTCTTC,CSARISGLAGNEQFF
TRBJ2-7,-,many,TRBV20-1,TGCAGTGCTAGACGGCGAAGCTCCTACGAGCAGTACTTC,CSARRRSSYEQYF
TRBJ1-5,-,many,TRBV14,TGTGCCAGCAGCAAAGGCGGGGGCTTCAATCAGCCCCAGCATTTT,CASSKGGGFNQPQHF
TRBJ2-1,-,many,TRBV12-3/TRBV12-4,TGTGCCAGCAGTTCACCGGACTACCACAATGAGCAGTTCTTC,CASSSPDYHNEQFF
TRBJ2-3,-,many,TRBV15,TGTGCCACCAGCAGAGTTGGCGGGGGCACAGATACGCAGTATTTT,CATSRVGGGTDTQYF
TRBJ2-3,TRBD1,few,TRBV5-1,TGCGCCAGCAGGCACCGGGGACAGAACACAGATACGCAGTATTTT,CASRHRGQNTDTQYF
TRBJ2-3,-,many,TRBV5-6,TGTGCCAGCAGCTTGTATGTAGATACGCAGTATTTT,CASSLYVDTQYF
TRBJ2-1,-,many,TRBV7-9,TGTGCCAGCCAGAGCGGAAACAATGAGCAGTTCTTC,CASQSGNNEQFF
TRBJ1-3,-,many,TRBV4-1,TGCGCCAGCAGCCCTAGCGGAGGAACCATATATTTT,CASSPSGGTIYF
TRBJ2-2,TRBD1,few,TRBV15,TGTGCCACCAGCAGGCCGGGACAGGGCACCGGGGAGCTGTTTTTT,CATSRPGQGTGELFF
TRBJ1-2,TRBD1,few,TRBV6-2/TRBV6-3,TGTGCCAGCAGTCCCGAAGGGGGGGGACAGGGCATTCGAAAGAACTATGGCTACACCTTC,CASSPEGGGQGIRKNYGYTF
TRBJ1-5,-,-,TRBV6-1,TGTGCCAGCAGTGAACAAAAAGTCAATCAGCCCCAGCATTTT,CASSEQKVNQPQHF
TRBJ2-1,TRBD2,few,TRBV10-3,TGTGCCATCAGTGTCGATGGTAGCGGGAGGGCCGAGCAGTTCTTC,CAISVDGSGRAEQFF
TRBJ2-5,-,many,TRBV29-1,TGCAGCGCTATACAGGGGACCCAGTACTTC,CSAIQGTQYF
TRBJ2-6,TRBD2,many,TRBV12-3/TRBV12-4,TGTGCCAGCAGTCACGCCGGGAGGGTCCTCTCTGGGGCCAACGTCCTGACTTTC,CASSHAGRVLSGANVLTF
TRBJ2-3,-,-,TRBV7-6,TGTGCCAGCACCATTAGTGGGGGTAGCGCAGATACGCAGTATTTT,CASTISGGSADTQYF
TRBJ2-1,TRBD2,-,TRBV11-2,TGTGCCAGCAGCTTAGTTCTTACGGGAGGCCCTCTTGAGGTTAATGAGCAGTTCTTC,CASSLVLTGGPLEVNEQFF
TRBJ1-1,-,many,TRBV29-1,TGCAGCGTCTTCGGGGGGAACACTGAAGCTTTCTTT,CSVFGGNTEAFF
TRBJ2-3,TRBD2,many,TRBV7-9,TGTGCCAGCAGCCACCACGCGGGAGGGCCGACAGATACGCAGTATTTT,CASSHHAGGPTDTQYF
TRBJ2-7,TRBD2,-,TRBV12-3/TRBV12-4,TGTGCCATTAAAGGACTAGCGGGACTCTACGAGCAGTACTTC,CAIKGLAGLYEQYF
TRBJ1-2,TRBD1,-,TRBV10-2,TGCGCCAGCAGACAAGGGACAGAGTATGGCTACACCTTC,CASRQGTEYGYTF
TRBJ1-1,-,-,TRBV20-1,TGCAGTGCTGGGGGCGGGGGAGGCACTGAAGCTTTCTTT,CSAGGGGGTEAFF
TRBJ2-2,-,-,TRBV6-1,TGTGCCAGCACCAGGACAGCGAGCATGACCTCCGGGGAGCTGTTTTTT,CASTRTASMTSGELFF
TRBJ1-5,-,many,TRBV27,TGTGCCAGCAGTCCATACGCCCTCCTCAATCAGCCCCAGCATTTT,CASSPYALLNQPQHF
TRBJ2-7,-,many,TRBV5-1,TGCGCCAGCAGCTCCTACCTCCCCAGCGTCGAGCAGTACTTC,CASSSYLPSVEQYF
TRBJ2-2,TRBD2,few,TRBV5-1,TGCGCCAGCAGTCAGCTAGCGGGAGCCCCCGGGGAGCTGTTTTTT,CASSQLAGAPGELFF
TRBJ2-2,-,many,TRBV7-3,TGTGCCAGCAGTCCAGGGGTTACCACCGGGGAGCTGTTTTTT,CASSPGVTTGELFF
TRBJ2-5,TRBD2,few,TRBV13,TGTGCCAGCAGCTTAGAGGGCCTAGCGGGAAAAGAGACCCAGTACTTC,CASSLEGLAGKETQYF
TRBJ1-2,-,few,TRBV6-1,TGTGCCAGCAGTGAAGCTTCAGGGAACTATGGCTACACCTTC,CASSEASGNYGYTF
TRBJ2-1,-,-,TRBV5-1,TGCGCCAGCAGCCCGCTACACGGCGTTTGGTCCTACAATGAGCAGTTCTTC,CASSPLHGVWSYNEQFF
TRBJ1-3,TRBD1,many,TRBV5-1,TGCGCCAGCTCACAGGGGGCTGGAAACACCATATATTTT,CASSQGAGNTIYF
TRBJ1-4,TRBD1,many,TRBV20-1,TGCAGTGCTCGGGGACAGGGGATGGAAAAACTGTTTTTT,CSARGQGMEKLFF
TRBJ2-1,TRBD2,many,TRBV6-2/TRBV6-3,TGTGCCAGCAGTAGACTAGCGGGAGTCCATGAGCAGTTCTTC,CASSRLAGVHEQFF
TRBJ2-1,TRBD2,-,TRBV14,TGTGCCAGCCGGTCTAGCGGGAGCTCCCTTGAGCAGTTCTTC,CASRSSGSSLEQFF
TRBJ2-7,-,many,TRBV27,TGTGCCAGCAGTCTCGGGATTTCCTACGAGCAGTACTTC,CASSLGISYEQYF
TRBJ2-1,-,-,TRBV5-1,TGCGCCAGCAGCTTGATGGACGGGGGATATGAGCAGTTCTTC,CASSLMDGGYEQFF